A selection of T cell receptor beta chains follows, all from one sample in a study of shared clonotypes between healthy human individuals. TCRdb's copy holds only in-frame clones and misses some; the assay was immunoSEQ multiplex PCR. The sample has around 2.3 million clones; approximately 94% are singletons. Specimen: naive CD4+ T cells sorted from blood. All receptors derive from a man between 18 and 29 years old in good health. CDR3s include the opening cysteine and the closing phenylalanine or tryptophan. Fields, in order: J gene, V gene, clone size, D gene, CDR3 protein, CDR3 DNA. D genes are given only for firm matches. Size values are once, few and many counts, or a class for expanded clones, and some rows have none.

TRBJ1-4	TRBV7-9	-	-	CASSGPNALGEKLFF	TGTGCCAGCAGCGGACCGAACGCCCTTGGGGAAAAACTGTTTTTT
TRBJ2-1	TRBV29-1	-	-	CSAEDSGYNEQFF	TGCAGCGCAGAAGATTCGGGGTACAATGAGCAGTTCTTC
TRBJ2-1	TRBV5-4	-	-	CASSSPDGFSYNEQFF	TGTGCCAGCAGCTCTCCGGACGGATTCTCCTACAATGAGCAGTTCTTC
TRBJ2-1	TRBV7-6	-	-	CASSLVGGNEQFF	TGTGCCAGCAGCTTAGTCGGCGGCAATGAGCAGTTCTTC
TRBJ1-1	TRBV27	-	-	CASSSYPGQNTEAFF	TGTGCCAGCAGTTCCTACCCGGGACAAAACACTGAAGCTTTCTTT
TRBJ2-3	TRBV29-1	-	-	CSVVGRHTDTQYF	TGCAGCGTTGTAGGCAGGCACACAGATACGCAGTATTTT
TRBJ2-3	TRBV10-2	-	TRBD2	CASSENGGADTQYF	TGCGCCAGCAGTGAGAACGGGGGGGCAGATACGCAGTATTTT
TRBJ2-1	TRBV2	-	-	CASMRDETNEQFF	TGTGCCAGCATGAGAGACGAGACCAATGAGCAGTTCTTC
TRBJ2-2	TRBV5-1	-	-	CASSSAGNLVTGELFF	TGCGCCAGCAGCTCTGCCGGGAACCTGGTCACCGGGGAGCTGTTTTTT
TRBJ1-6	TRBV6-4	few	-	CASSIPRSSYNSPLHF	TGTGCCAGCAGTATTCCTCGAAGCTCCTATAATTCACCCCTCCACTTT
TRBJ2-7	TRBV6-1	-	TRBD2	CASSVLAGVTYEQYF	TGTGCCAGCAGTGTCCTTGCGGGAGTAACCTACGAGCAGTACTTC
TRBJ1-5	TRBV28	-	TRBD1	CASSSHTPGTGFGPQHF	TGTGCCAGCAGTTCGCACACCCCCGGGACAGGTTTTGGTCCCCAGCATTTT
TRBJ1-1	TRBV6-6	once	TRBD1	CASRGQDLNTEAFF	TGTGCCAGCAGGGGACAGGATTTGAACACTGAAGCTTTCTTT
TRBJ1-6	TRBV30	-	-	CAWSVLGGYNSPLHF	TGTGCCTGGAGTGTACTAGGCGGTTATAATTCACCCCTCCACTTT
TRBJ2-7	TRBV21-1	-	-	CASSNRRPFRKGAGGPGEQYF	TGTGCCAGCAGCAATAGAAGGCCCTTTAGGAAAGGAGCGGGAGGCCCTGGGGAGCAGTACTTC
TRBJ2-2	TRBV10-2	-	-	CASSTSIGTGELFF	TGCGCCAGCAGTACCTCGATAGGGACCGGGGAGCTGTTTTTT
TRBJ1-2	TRBV27	-	TRBD1	CASSLGQGYGYTF	TGTGCCAGCAGTCTGGGACAGGGTTATGGCTACACCTTC
TRBJ2-4	TRBV7-2	-	TRBD1	CASSLSTRQGGNIQYF	TGTGCCAGCAGCTTATCCACTCGACAGGGTGGAAACATTCAGTACTTC
TRBJ2-1	TRBV10-3	-	TRBD1	CATRQGSHEQFF	TGTGCCACCCGACAGGGTAGCCATGAGCAGTTCTTC
TRBJ2-1	TRBV6-5	-	TRBD1	CASSFDRVSLGVEQFF	TGTGCCAGCAGTTTTGACAGGGTGTCCCTTGGGGTTGAGCAGTTCTTC
TRBJ2-7	TRBV6-6	-	-	CASSDGTLITYEQYF	TGTGCCAGCAGTGACGGGACACTCATCACCTACGAGCAGTACTTC
TRBJ2-7	TRBV5-1	-	TRBD1	CASSPRTGAYEQYF	TGCGCCAGCAGCCCTAGGACAGGGGCCTACGAGCAGTACTTC
TRBJ2-2	TRBV10-2	once	TRBD1	CASRTGTGNTGELFF	TGCGCCAGCAGAACCGGGACAGGGAACACCGGGGAGCTGTTTTTT
TRBJ2-2	TRBV7-9	-	-	CASSLRQINTGELFF	TGTGCCAGCAGCTTAAGGCAGATAAACACCGGGGAGCTGTTTTTT
TRBJ2-3	TRBV30	-	TRBD2	CAWETSGRGDTQYF	TGTGCCTGGGAGACTAGCGGGAGGGGAGATACGCAGTATTTT
TRBJ2-2	TRBV30	-	-	CAWSFANTGELFF	TGTGCCTGGTCGTTCGCGAACACCGGGGAGCTGTTTTTT
TRBJ2-2	TRBV5-5	-	TRBD2	CASSLNRGSFTGELFF	TGTGCCAGCAGCTTGAATCGCGGGAGTTTCACCGGGGAGCTGTTTTTT
TRBJ1-5	TRBV6-1	-	TRBD1	CASSGQGKSNQPQHF	TGTGCCAGCAGCGGACAGGGGAAAAGCAATCAGCCCCAGCATTTT
TRBJ2-7	TRBV7-7	once	-	CASSSGEGYEQYF	TGTGCTAGCAGCTCAGGGGAAGGCTACGAGCAGTACTTC
TRBJ2-7	TRBV7-9	-	-	CASSFGTANAYEQYF	TGTGCCAGCAGCTTCGGGACCGCAAACGCCTACGAGCAGTACTTC
TRBJ1-2	TRBV18	-	TRBD1	CASLSPDRAGGYTF	TGTGCCAGCTTAAGCCCGGACAGGGCGGGAGGCTACACCTTC
TRBJ2-1	TRBV25-1	once	-	CASSELKGPESYNEQFF	TGTGCCAGCAGTGAATTGAAAGGGCCTGAATCCTACAATGAGCAGTTCTTC
TRBJ1-2	TRBV19	-	TRBD1	CASSPRQGRGYTF	TGTGCCAGTAGTCCCCGACAGGGACGGGGCTACACCTTC
TRBJ2-2	TRBV19	few	-	CASSMGTGELFF	TGTGCCAGTAGTATGGGCACCGGGGAGCTGTTTTTT
TRBJ1-4	TRBV6-1	-	TRBD1	CASRRQGEKLFF	TGTGCCAGCCGCCGACAGGGGGAAAAACTGTTTTTT
TRBJ2-7	TRBV7-9	-	-	CASSFRVKDEQYF	TGTGCCAGCAGCTTCCGGGTAAAGGACGAGCAGTACTTC
TRBJ2-7	TRBV2	few	-	CASSQGIYEQYF	TGTGCCAGCAGTCAGGGGATCTACGAGCAGTACTTC
TRBJ2-5	TRBV19	-	TRBD1	CASSIDRQGAGEMQTQYF	TGTGCCAGTAGTATAGATCGTCAGGGGGCTGGTGAGATGCAGACCCAGTACTTC
TRBJ1-2	TRBV6-1	few	-	CASSARSNYGYTF	TGTGCCAGCAGTGCTCGGTCTAACTATGGCTACACCTTC
TRBJ2-2	TRBV5-1	-	-	CASSPQGPSLSTGELFF	TGCGCCAGCAGCCCACAGGGTCCTAGCCTCTCCACCGGGGAGCTGTTTTTT
TRBJ2-3	TRBV4-1	-	-	CASSQVLFRGAASTDTQYF	TGCGCCAGCAGCCAAGTATTGTTTCGGGGGGCGGCCAGCACAGATACGCAGTATTTT
TRBJ2-3	TRBV9	-	TRBD2	CASSVTSGGTDTQYF	TGTGCCAGCAGCGTTACTAGCGGGGGCACAGATACGCAGTATTTT
TRBJ2-1	TRBV5-4	-	-	CASSAPKSSYNEQFF	TGTGCCAGCAGCGCTCCCAAGAGCTCCTACAATGAGCAGTTCTTC
TRBJ1-1	TRBV2	-	-	CASSELAGTEAFF	TGTGCCAGCAGTGAATTAGCGGGCACTGAAGCTTTCTTT
TRBJ2-7	TRBV7-9	-	TRBD1	CASSLMQGAYEQYF	TGTGCCAGCAGCTTAATGCAGGGGGCCTACGAGCAGTACTTC
TRBJ2-7	TRBV28	-	-	CASSFGGPDEQYF	TGTGCCAGCAGTTTCGGTGGCCCGGACGAGCAGTACTTC